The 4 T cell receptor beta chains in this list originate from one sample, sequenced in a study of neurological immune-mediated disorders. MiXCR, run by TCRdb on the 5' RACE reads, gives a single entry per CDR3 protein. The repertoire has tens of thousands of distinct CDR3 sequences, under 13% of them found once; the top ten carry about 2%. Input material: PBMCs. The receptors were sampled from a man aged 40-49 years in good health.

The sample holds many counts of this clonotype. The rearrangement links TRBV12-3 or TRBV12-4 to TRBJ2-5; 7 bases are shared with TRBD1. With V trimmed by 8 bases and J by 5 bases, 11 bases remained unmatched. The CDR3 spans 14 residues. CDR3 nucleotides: TGTGCCAGCCGAACAGGGGCGGTGACTGAGACCCAGTACTTC. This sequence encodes CASRTGAVTETQYF.

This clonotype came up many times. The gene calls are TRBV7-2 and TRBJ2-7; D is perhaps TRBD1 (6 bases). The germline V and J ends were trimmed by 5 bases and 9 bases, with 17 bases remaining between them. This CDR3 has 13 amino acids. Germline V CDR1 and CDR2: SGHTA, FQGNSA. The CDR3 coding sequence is TGTGCCAGCAGCATCCGACAGGCCACGATGCAGTACTTC. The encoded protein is CASSIRQATMQYF.

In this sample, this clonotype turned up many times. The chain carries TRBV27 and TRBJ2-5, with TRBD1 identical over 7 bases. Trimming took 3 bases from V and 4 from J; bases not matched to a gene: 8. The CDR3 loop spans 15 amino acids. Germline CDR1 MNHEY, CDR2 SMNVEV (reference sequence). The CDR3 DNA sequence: TGTGCCAGCAGTTTTTATGAGGGGGCGCGAGAGACCCAGTACTTC. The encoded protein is CASSFYEGARETQYF.

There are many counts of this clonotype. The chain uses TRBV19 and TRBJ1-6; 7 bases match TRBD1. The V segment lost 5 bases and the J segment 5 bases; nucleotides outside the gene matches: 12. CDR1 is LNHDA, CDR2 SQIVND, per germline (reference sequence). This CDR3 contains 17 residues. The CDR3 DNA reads TGTGCCAGTAGTCCGGAGGACAGGCTCGTCGATAATTCACCCCTCCACTTT. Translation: CASSPEDRLVDNSPLHF. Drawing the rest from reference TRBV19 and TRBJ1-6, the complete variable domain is DGGITQSPKYLFRKEGQNVTLSCEQNLNHDAMYWYRQDPGQGLRLIYYSQIVNDFQKGDIAEGYSVSREKKESFPLTVTSAQKNPTAFYLCASSPEDRLVDNSPLHFGNGTRLTVT.